Described below is a single T cell receptor (beta chain) sequence and its context. Antigen unknown. The study ran its PCR with 60 Vbeta and 13 Jbeta primers. Produced via immunoSEQ multiplex PCR; TCRdb's table is partial and in-frame only. The repertoire holds 120,000 or so clones, with 70% to 80% as singletons. Germline CDR1 SGHVS, CDR2 FQNEAQ. This CDR3 comprises 14 residues. Trimming removed 4 bases from V and 6 bases from J, with 16 bases in between. This sample was taken from a study of cytomegalovirus exposure and HLA in healthy donors. Study-wide findings and caveats: The authors later linked a missense DCLRE1C variant to TCR beta V- and J-gene trimming. A few chains tied to CMV proved CMV antigen-specific in vitro.

The chain has TRBV7-8 and TRBJ2-7, with a tentative D call TRBD1 (6 bases). The TCR was taken from a woman aged 40 to 50 in good health and CMV-seropositive. Sequencing used PBMCs. The CDR3 nucleotides read TGTGCCAGCAGCTCTATCAGGGGCCCGGGCGAGCAGTACTTC. As protein: CASSSIRGPGEQYF.